The TCR beta chain described here comes from a study of T-cell memory formation after mild COVID-19. Overall study context: Largely donor-specific TCR clusters were found. Overall study findings and caveats: CD4+ contracting clones lay mainly in CM and EM, CD8+ ones in EMRA. Clones shrinking from day 15 to 85 showed even CD4/CD8 mixes; later expanders tilted CD4+.

TCRdb re-called the 5' RACE reads through MiXCR, storing one row per CDR3 protein. The table has fewer than 700,000 distinct CDR3 sequences, approximately 18% seen once; the top ten hold 12%. This clonotype was counted a few times. The antigen remains unidentified. The TCR was taken from an adult woman who had mild COVID-19 (a few samples of this study predate the infection). Cell type and time point are not known. The sample consisted of PBMCs or a T cell subset sorted from them (not recorded which).

The CDR3 sequence: CASSHQRGATDTQYF. The CDR3 bases are TGTGCCAGCAGCCACCAGCGGGGGGCCACAGATACGCAGTATTTT. The chain combines TRBV6-2 or TRBV6-3 with TRBJ2-3, with TRBD2 matching 9 bases. The CDR3 contains 15 residues. Germline V gene data show CDR1 as MNHEY and CDR2 as SVGEGT. V gave up 6 bases and J gave up 2 bases; unmatched junction bases: 6.